The 28 T cell receptor beta chains reported below all come from one sample, sequenced in a study of identical twins. MiXCR, run by TCRdb on the 5' RACE reads, gives a single entry per CDR3 protein. The repertoire consists of fewer than 900,000 distinct CDR3 sequences, with 21% occurring once and the leading ten covering 4% to 4.5%. This sample also appeared in a second study, on T cells expressing NK-cell markers.

Material: PBMCs. Source of these receptors: a woman in her late teens or twenties in good health.

There are a few counts of this clonotype. The V call is TRBV10-3, the J call TRBJ1-2; 12 bases align to TRBD1. The germline V gene encodes CDR1 ENHRY and CDR2 SYGVKD. This CDR3 contains 12 residues. J lost 8 bases, V lost 8 bases, and 3 bases had no gene match. The CDR3 DNA follows: TGTGCCATCGGGGACAGGGGGCAGGGCTACACCTTC. Its protein product is CAIGDRGQGYTF.

V gene TRBV6-5 combines with J gene TRBJ1-2, with D perhaps TRBD1 (5 bases). Trimming removed 4 bases at V and 3 bases at J, with 9 bases between. Germline lookup yields CDR1 MNHEY and CDR2 SVGAGI. CDR3 length: 13 amino acids. Written as DNA, the CDR3 is TGTGCCAGCAGTTTCAGGGAGGACTATGGCTACACCTTC. The encoded protein is CASSFREDYGYTF.

The chain couples TRBV5-1 to TRBJ2-7; 7 nucleotides align to TRBD2. Germline CDR1 SGHRS, CDR2 YFSETQ. There are 14 residues in the CDR3. V lost 4 bases, J lost 1 base, and 5 bases stayed unmatched. The CDR3 sequence is CASSDPGGSYEQYF. The DNA of the CDR3 is TGCGCCAGCAGCGACCCCGGGGGGTCCTACGAGCAGTACTTC.

This chain joins TRBV20-1 and TRBJ2-2, with D perhaps matching TRBD1 (7 bases). CDR1 and CDR2 from the germline V gene are DFQATT and SNEGSKA (reference sequence). This CDR3 is built from 11 residues. Trimming shortened V by 7 bases and J by 7 bases, and 10 bases separated the two germline ends. As DNA, the CDR3 is TGCAGTGTTCAGGGGGGCGGGGAGCTGTTTTTT. As protein: CSVQGGGELFF.

A few counts support this clonotype. The V call is TRBV6-1, the J call TRBJ2-7; 11 bases map to TRBD1. From germline, CDR1 is MNHNS and CDR2 SASEGT. The CDR3 extends over 19 amino acids. J gave up 2 bases and V 2 bases, and 14 bases lay outside the gene matches. For the CDR3, the DNA is TGTGCCAGCAGTGAAAACCCGGACAGGGGGCCGTGGAGGCCCTACGAGCAGTACTTC. This sequence encodes CASSENPDRGPWRPYEQYF.

The chain joins TRBV10-3 to TRBJ2-7; 12 bases fit TRBD2. J was trimmed by 6 bases and V by 2 bases; bases with no gene match: 2. The CDR3 is 14 amino acids. Germline V gene lookup returns CDR1 ENHRY and CDR2 SYGVKD. The CDR3 DNA is TGTGCCATCAGTGAGGCTAGCGGGAGGGGCGAGCAGTACTTC. Its protein is CAISEASGRGEQYF.

This clonotype was seen a few times. The gene calls are TRBV29-1 and TRBJ2-1; D may be TRBD1 (6 bases). The germline V and J ends were trimmed by 4 bases and 0 bases, with 10 bases remaining between them. Per the germline V gene, CDR1 is SQVTM and CDR2 is ANQGSEA. CDR3 size: 14 residues. CDR3 nucleotides: TGCAGCGTTGCCCAGGGGAGCTCCTACAATGAGCAGTTCTTC. Its translation is CSVAQGSSYNEQFF.

This clonotype appeared a few times. This chain connects TRBV11-2 to TRBJ2-3, with TRBD2 as a possible D gene (6 bases). Germline V gene sequence: CDR1 SGHAT, CDR2 FQNNGV. Trimming shortened V by 5 bases and J by 0 bases, and 21 bases separated the two germline ends. The CDR3 consists of 18 residues. The DNA for the CDR3 is TGTGCCAGCAGCAGGAACGCAGCGGTAGGGACTAGCACAGATACGCAGTATTTT. Translation gives CASSRNAAVGTSTDTQYF.

This clonotype has only a few counts. The rearrangement joins TRBV11-2 to TRBJ2-1, with D possibly being TRBD1 or TRBD2 (5 bases each). This CDR3 has 12 residues. CDR1 and CDR2 (germline): SGHAT, FQNNGV. Trimming cost V 4 bases and J 9 bases, with 10 bases left between them. Written as DNA, the CDR3 is TGTGCCAGCAGCTCATCCGGGACTGAGCAGTTCTTC. It yields the protein CASSSSGTEQFF.

The rearrangement joins TRBV7-2 to TRBJ2-2, with 8 bases fitting TRBD1. The CDR3 covers 14 residues. Germline CDR1 SGHTA, CDR2 FQGNSA. Trimming cost V 4 bases and J 7 bases; bases outside gene matches: 5. This chain's CDR3 is CASSSQGDGGELFF. Written as DNA, the CDR3 is TGTGCCAGCAGCTCACAGGGGGATGGCGGGGAGCTGTTTTTT.

This chain uses TRBV7-8 with TRBJ2-2, with D maybe TRBD2 (5 bases). The CDR3 length is 14 residues. CDR1 SGHVS and CDR2 FQNEAQ come from the germline V gene. The ends were cut back, 5 bases at V and 6 bases at J, with 13 bases in the middle. In DNA form, the CDR3 reads TGTGCCAGCAGCAGGACTTCCTTGGCCGGGGAGCTGTTTTTT. It is translated as CASSRTSLAGELFF.

This clonotype was counted many times. The chain couples TRBV10-3 to TRBJ2-7; D is unresolved. Between the trimmed V and J ends, which lost 8 bases and 3 bases, there was a span of 8 bases. CDR1 is ENHRY, CDR2 SYGVKD, per germline. The CDR3 loop spans 11 amino acids. CDR3 coding DNA: TGTGCCATCGGTGGGAACTACGAGCAGTACTTC. It encodes CAIGGNYEQYF.

This clonotype has just a few counts. CDR3 amino acids: CASNSVGQPQHF. In DNA form, the CDR3 reads TGTGCCAGCAACTCAGTAGGCCAGCCCCAGCATTTT. V is TRBV3-1 and J is TRBJ1-5; D gene unclear. CDR3 length: 12 residues. CDR1 is LGHDT, CDR2 YNNKEL, per germline (reference sequence). Deletions cut 7 bases from V and 7 bases from J, with 11 bases between.

V is TRBV12-3 or TRBV12-4 and J is TRBJ2-3; D perhaps matches TRBD2 (6 bases). CDR3 length: 15 amino acids. Deletions cut 3 bases from V and 6 bases from J, with 16 bases between. CDR3 region: CASSLEAGGGDTQYF. For the CDR3, the DNA is TGTGCCAGCAGTTTGGAGGCCGGAGGAGGGGATACGCAGTATTTT.

This clonotype was counted many times. This sequence joins TRBV15 and TRBJ2-1; D ambiguous. Germline V gene sequence: CDR1 LNHNV, CDR2 YYDKDF (reference sequence). The V end was cut by 0 bases, the J end by 2 bases, with 5 bases between. The CDR3 is made up of 14 amino acids. DNA for the CDR3: TGTGCCACCAGCAGAGAGGGTACCTACAATGAGCAGTTCTTC. The encoded protein is CATSREGTYNEQFF.

The sample holds a few counts of this clonotype. This chain joins TRBV9 and TRBJ2-2, with 10 positions matching TRBD2. The CDR3 covers 15 residues. With V trimmed by 3 bases and J by 6 bases, 5 bases remained unmatched. Per germline, CDR1 SGDLS and CDR2 YYNGEE. In nucleotides, the CDR3 is TGTGCCAGCAGCGGCAGCGGGGGGGCTTCCGGGGAGCTGTTTTTT. Protein sequence: CASSGSGGASGELFF.

In its sample, this clonotype was seen a few times. Here the CDR3 reads CASSLKGAGGLQETQYF. DNA for the CDR3: TGTGCCAGCAGCTTAAAAGGGGCGGGAGGGCTGCAAGAGACCCAGTACTTC. This chain joins TRBV7-2 and TRBJ2-5, with TRBD2 identical over 9 bases. The CDR3 runs 17 residues. Germline-derived CDR1 and CDR2 are SGHTA and FQGNSA. V dropped 2 bases and J dropped 2; count of bases not matched to a gene: 9.

In this sample, this clonotype turned up a few times. This sequence joins TRBV5-1 and TRBJ2-2; maybe TRBD1 (6 bases). V was clipped by 4 bases and J by 6 bases, with 13 bases between them. Germline assignment: CDR1 SGHRS and CDR2 YFSETQ. The CDR3 is made up of 14 amino acids. The CDR3 sequence is CASSPPGTPGELFF. CDR3 nucleotide sequence: TGCGCCAGCAGCCCCCCGGGGACACCCGGGGAGCTGTTTTTT.

This clonotype has a count of ten or more. This chain connects TRBV20-1 to TRBJ2-3; no clear D gene. This CDR3 region has 11 residues. CDR1 is DFQATT and CDR2 is SNEGSKA in the germline V gene (reference sequence). The V gene lost 1 base and the J gene lost 5 bases, with 4 bases spanning the gap. The CDR3 sequence is CSARAVDTQYF. The CDR3 DNA reads TGCAGTGCTAGAGCCGTAGATACGCAGTATTTT.

The chain has TRBV12-3 or TRBV12-4 and TRBJ2-1, with no clear D. Between the trimmed V and J ends, which lost 2 bases and 9 bases, there was a span of 8 bases. The CDR3 runs 12 residues. CDR3 sequence: CASSLNGLEQFF. DNA for the CDR3: TGTGCCAGCAGTTTAAACGGGCTTGAGCAGTTCTTC.

This clonotype came up many times. V gene TRBV5-5 combines with J gene TRBJ1-2, with no clear D. Between the trimmed V and J ends, which lost 0 bases and 5 bases, there was a span of 8 bases. Germline V gene lookup returns CDR1 SGHKS and CDR2 YYEKEE (reference sequence). There are 13 residues in the CDR3. CDR3 bases: TGTGCCAGCAGCTTGGCGCAGCCTTATGGCTACACCTTC. Translating gives CASSLAQPYGYTF.

The chain couples TRBV12-3 or TRBV12-4 to TRBJ1-5, with D possibly being TRBD1 (6 bases). Trimming took 6 bases from V and 0 from J, leaving 15 bases between them. This CDR3 has 16 residues. The CDR3 region is CASRRGGASSNQPQHF. In DNA form, the CDR3 reads TGTGCCAGCAGGCGCGGGGGGGCGTCTAGCAATCAGCCCCAGCATTTT.

This clonotype was observed at least ten times. The chain carries TRBV29-1 and TRBJ2-5; TRBD2 matches 8 bases. CDR1 is SQVTM and CDR2 is ANQGSEA in the germline V gene. J gave up 1 base and V 3 bases, and 1 base lay outside the gene matches. This CDR3 has 13 residues. CDR3: CSVDTSGQETQYF. In nucleotides, the CDR3 is TGCAGCGTTGATACTAGCGGCCAAGAGACCCAGTACTTC.

The CDR3 bases are TGTGCCAGCAGTTTCATCCGGACAGCCGACGCTTTCTTT. This codes for CASSFIRTADAFF. The chain recombines TRBV12-3 or TRBV12-4 with TRBJ1-1; D is perhaps TRBD1 (6 bases). The CDR3 has 13 residues. Deletions cut 3 bases from V and 11 bases from J, with 16 bases between.

The rearrangement joins TRBV20-1 to TRBJ2-3; 12 bases agree with TRBD2. CDR1 is DFQATT and CDR2 is SNEGSKA in the germline V gene (reference sequence). The CDR3 totals 16 residues. The V gene end was trimmed by 1 base and the J gene end by 5 bases; junction bases not matched to a gene: 7. The CDR3 loop is CSARGGLAGPQDTQYF. In DNA form, the CDR3 reads TGCAGTGCTAGAGGGGGACTAGCGGGTCCCCAAGATACGCAGTATTTT.

The rearrangement joins TRBV12-3 or TRBV12-4 to TRBJ2-6; D uncertain. Trimming took 3 bases from V and 0 from J, leaving 9 bases between them. The CDR3 spans 16 residues. The CDR3 sequence is CASSFQAASGANVLTF. In DNA, the CDR3 is TGTGCCAGCAGTTTTCAGGCAGCCTCTGGGGCCAACGTCCTGACTTTC.

This chain uses TRBV29-1 with TRBJ2-1; 8 bases line up with TRBD2. After removal of 5 bases from V and 3 bases from J, the junction contained 12 bases not matched to a gene. CDR1 is SQVTM and CDR2 is ANQGSEA in the germline V gene. There are 16 residues in the CDR3. The CDR3 here is CSVNPPTSVRYNEQFF. CDR3 in DNA: TGCAGCGTTAACCCTCCGACTAGCGTCCGCTACAATGAGCAGTTCTTC.

The genes are TRBV5-1 and TRBJ2-1, with D unresolved. The CDR3 contains 13 residues. The germline gives CDR1 SGHRS, CDR2 YFSETQ. Trimming left V 0 bases short and J 8 bases short, with 9 bases between. For the CDR3, the DNA is TGCGCCAGCAGCTTGGACCGTACGGATGAGCAGTTCTTC. It is translated as CASSLDRTDEQFF.